The next 3 T cell receptor beta chains were all read from a single sample in a study of beta chain features in type 1 diabetes. Expressed TCRB transcripts were sequenced because the entire RNA isolate underwent reverse transcription. TCRdb's copy holds only in-frame clones and misses some; the assay was immunoSEQ multiplex PCR. The table lists 310,000 or so clones, approximately 16% of them singletons, with less than 0.02% in the top ten. Study results and caveats: Patients with Type 1 diabetes showed moderately but significantly shorter TCRB CDR3s in all four CD4+ subsets.

No cognate antigen is known for these TCRs. Specimen: naive CD4+ T cells from blood. All receptors come from a man aged 18 to 29 with type 1 diabetes.

This clone was detected only a few times. V is TRBV27 and J is TRBJ2-7; 12 positions agree with TRBD1. There are 14 residues in the CDR3. From germline, CDR1 is MNHEY and CDR2 SMNVEV (reference sequence). The junction had 7 bases not matched to a gene; V was cut back by 10 bases and J by 3 bases. The DNA for the CDR3 is TGTGCCACGGGAGGGGACAGGGGGCTCTACGAGCAGTACTTC. Translated, it gives CATGGDRGLYEQYF.

The V and J genes are TRBV15 and TRBJ2-1, with 7 bases identical to TRBD2. With V trimmed by 1 base and J by 4 bases, 1 base remained unmatched. The CDR3 extends over 14 amino acids. Germline V lookup: CDR1 LNHNV, CDR2 YYDKDF (reference sequence). The CDR3 loop reads CATSRGEGYNEQFF. CDR3 bases: TGTGCCACCAGCAGAGGGGAGGGTTACAATGAGCAGTTCTTC.

This clone came up a few times. The chain employs TRBV2 and TRBJ2-1; 8 bases fit TRBD2. Germline CDR1 and CDR2: SNHLY and FYNNEI. The junction had 7 bases not matched to a gene; V was cut back by 4 bases and J by 8 bases. The CDR3 spans 14 residues. DNA for the CDR3: TGTGCCAGCAGTGCCGGACTAGCTCTCCATGAGCAGTTCTTC. This encodes CASSAGLALHEQFF. The entire variable domain, with the rest obtained from reference TRBV2 and TRBJ2-1, is as follows: EPEVTQTPSHQVTQMGQEVILRCVPISNHLYFYWYRQILGQKVEFLVSFYNNEISEKSEIFDDQFSVERPDGSNFTLKIRSTKLEDSAMYFCASSAGLALHEQFFGPGTRLTVL.